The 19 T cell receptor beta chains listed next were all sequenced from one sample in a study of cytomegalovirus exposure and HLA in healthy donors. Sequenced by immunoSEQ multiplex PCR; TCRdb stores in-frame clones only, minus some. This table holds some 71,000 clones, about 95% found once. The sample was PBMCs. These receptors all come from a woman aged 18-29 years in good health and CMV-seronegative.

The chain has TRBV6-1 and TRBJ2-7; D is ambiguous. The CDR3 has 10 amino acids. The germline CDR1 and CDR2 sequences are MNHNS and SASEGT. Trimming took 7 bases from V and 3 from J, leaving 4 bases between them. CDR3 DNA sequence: TGTGCCAGCATAGACTACGAGCAGTACTTC. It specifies CASIDYEQYF.

The CDR3 loop reads CASSLQYSNQPQHF. Written as DNA, the CDR3 is TGTGCCAGCAGTTTACAGTATAGCAATCAGCCCCAGCATTTT. The chain links TRBV27 to TRBJ1-5; D gene ambiguous. This CDR3 has 14 amino acids. Trimming took 2 bases from V and 0 from J, leaving 5 bases between them. Germline values: CDR1 MNHEY, CDR2 SMNVEV (reference sequence).

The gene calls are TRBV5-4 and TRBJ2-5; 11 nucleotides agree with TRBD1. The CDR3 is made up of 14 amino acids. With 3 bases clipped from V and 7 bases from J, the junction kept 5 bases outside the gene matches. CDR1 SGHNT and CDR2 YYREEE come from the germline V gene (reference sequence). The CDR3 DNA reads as TGTGCCAGCAGCTCCGGACAGGGGGCAACGACCCAGTACTTC. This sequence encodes CASSSGQGATTQYF.

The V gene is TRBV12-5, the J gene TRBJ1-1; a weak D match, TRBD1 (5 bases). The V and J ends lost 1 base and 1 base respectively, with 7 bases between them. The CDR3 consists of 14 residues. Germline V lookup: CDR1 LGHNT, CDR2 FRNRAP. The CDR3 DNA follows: TGTGCTAGTGGTTTGGGGGGGGAGAACACTGAAGCTTTCTTT. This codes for CASGLGGENTEAFF.

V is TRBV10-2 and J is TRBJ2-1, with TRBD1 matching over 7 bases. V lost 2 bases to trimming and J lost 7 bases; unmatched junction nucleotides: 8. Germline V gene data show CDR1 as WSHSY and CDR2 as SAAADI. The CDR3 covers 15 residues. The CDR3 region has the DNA TGCGCCAGCAGTGAGGAGGGGGCTTTCGCGAATGAGCAGTTCTTC. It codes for CASSEEGAFANEQFF.

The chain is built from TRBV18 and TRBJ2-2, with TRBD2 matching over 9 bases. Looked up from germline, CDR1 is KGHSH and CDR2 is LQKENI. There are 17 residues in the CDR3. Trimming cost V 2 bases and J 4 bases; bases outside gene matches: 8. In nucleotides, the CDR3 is TGTGCCAGCTCACCATTTGACGGACTAGCGAGCACCGGGGAGCTGTTTTTT. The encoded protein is CASSPFDGLASTGELFF.

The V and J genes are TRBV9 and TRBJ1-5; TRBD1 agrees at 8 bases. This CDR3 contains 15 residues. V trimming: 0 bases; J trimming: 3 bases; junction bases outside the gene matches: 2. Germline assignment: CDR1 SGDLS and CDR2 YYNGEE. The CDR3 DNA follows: TGTGCCAGCAGCGTAGGGGGACAGGACAATCAGCCCCAGCATTTT. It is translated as CASSVGGQDNQPQHF.

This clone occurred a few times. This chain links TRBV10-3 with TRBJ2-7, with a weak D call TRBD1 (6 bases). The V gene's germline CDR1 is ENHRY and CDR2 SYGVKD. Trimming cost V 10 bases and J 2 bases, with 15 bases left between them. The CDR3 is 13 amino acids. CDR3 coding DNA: TGTGCCACCCTAAGACAGGCAACCTACGAGCAGTACTTC. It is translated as CATLRQATYEQYF.

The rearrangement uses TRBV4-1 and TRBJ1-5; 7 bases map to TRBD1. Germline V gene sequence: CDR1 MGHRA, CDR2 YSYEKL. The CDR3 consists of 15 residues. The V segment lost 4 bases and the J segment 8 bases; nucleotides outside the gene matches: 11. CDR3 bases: TGCGCCAGCAGCCGTCGACAGGGTGTAAAGGAGCCCCAGCATTTT. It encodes CASSRRQGVKEPQHF.

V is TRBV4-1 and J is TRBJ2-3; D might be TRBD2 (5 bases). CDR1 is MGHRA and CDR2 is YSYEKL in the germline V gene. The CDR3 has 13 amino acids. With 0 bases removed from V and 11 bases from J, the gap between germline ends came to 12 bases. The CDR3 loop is CASSQDELVEQYF. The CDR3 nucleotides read TGCGCCAGCAGCCAAGATGAACTAGTAGAGCAGTATTTT.

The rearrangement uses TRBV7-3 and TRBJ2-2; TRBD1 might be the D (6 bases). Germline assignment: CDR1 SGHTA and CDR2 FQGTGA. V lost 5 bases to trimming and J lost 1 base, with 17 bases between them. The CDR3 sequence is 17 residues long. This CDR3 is CASSTPRMTGNTGELFF. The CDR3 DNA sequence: TGTGCCAGCAGCACACCAAGGATGACAGGGAACACCGGGGAGCTGTTTTTT.

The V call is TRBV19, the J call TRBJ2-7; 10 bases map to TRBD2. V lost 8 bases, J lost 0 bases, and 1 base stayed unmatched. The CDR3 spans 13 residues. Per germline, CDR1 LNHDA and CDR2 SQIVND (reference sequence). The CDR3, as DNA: TGTGCCAGTGGACTAGCGGACTCCTACGAGCAGTACTTC. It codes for CASGLADSYEQYF.

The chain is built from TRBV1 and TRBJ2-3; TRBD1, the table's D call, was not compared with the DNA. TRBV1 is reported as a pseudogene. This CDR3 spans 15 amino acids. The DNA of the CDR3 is TGCACCAGCAGCCAAGAAATGGGGCCGGGAGATACGCAGTATTTT. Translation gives CTSSQEMGPGDTQYF.

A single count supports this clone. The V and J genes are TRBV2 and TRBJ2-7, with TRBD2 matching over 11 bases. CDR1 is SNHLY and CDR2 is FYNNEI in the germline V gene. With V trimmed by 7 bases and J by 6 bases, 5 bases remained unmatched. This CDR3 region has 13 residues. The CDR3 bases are TGTGCCAGCACCTCCGGGACTAGCGGCGAGCAGTACTTC. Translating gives CASTSGTSGEQYF. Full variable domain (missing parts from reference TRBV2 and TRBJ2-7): EPEVTQTPSHQVTQMGQEVILRCVPISNHLYFYWYRQILGQKVEFLVSFYNNEISEKSEIFDDQFSVERPDGSNFTLKIRSTKLEDSAMYFCASTSGTSGEQYFGPGTRLTVT.

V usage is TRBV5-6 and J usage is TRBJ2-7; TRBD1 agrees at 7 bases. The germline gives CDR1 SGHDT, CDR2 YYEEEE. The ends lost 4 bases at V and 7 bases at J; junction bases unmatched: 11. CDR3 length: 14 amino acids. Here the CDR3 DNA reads TGTGCCAGCAGCCCGGGACCGACGACAGGGGAGCAGTACTTC. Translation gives CASSPGPTTGEQYF.

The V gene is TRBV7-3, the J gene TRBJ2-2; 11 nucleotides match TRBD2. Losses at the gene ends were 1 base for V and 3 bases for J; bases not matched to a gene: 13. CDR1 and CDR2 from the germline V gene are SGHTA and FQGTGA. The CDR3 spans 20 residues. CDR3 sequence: CASSLNAQTSGERDTGELFF. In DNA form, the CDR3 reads TGTGCCAGCAGCTTAAACGCTCAGACTAGCGGGGAAAGGGACACCGGGGAGCTGTTTTTT.

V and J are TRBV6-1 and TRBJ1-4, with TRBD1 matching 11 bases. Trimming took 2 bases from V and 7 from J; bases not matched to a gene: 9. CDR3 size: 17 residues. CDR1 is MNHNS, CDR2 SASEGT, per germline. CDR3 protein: CASSEIPPGTGGEKLFF. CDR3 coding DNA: TGTGCCAGCAGTGAAATCCCCCCCGGGACAGGGGGTGAAAAACTGTTTTTT.

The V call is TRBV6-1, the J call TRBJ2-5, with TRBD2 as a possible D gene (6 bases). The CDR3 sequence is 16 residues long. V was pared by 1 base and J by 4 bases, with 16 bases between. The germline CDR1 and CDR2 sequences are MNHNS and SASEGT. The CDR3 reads CASSEVTAGLGETQYF. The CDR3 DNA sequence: TGTGCCAGCAGTGAAGTAACGGCGGGATTAGGAGAGACCCAGTACTTC.

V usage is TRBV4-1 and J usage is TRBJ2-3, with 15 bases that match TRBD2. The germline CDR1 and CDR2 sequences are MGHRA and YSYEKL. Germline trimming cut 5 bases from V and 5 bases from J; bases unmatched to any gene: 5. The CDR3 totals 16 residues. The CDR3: CASSGGLAGGIDTQYF. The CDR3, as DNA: TGCGCCAGCAGCGGAGGACTAGCGGGAGGGATAGATACGCAGTATTTT.